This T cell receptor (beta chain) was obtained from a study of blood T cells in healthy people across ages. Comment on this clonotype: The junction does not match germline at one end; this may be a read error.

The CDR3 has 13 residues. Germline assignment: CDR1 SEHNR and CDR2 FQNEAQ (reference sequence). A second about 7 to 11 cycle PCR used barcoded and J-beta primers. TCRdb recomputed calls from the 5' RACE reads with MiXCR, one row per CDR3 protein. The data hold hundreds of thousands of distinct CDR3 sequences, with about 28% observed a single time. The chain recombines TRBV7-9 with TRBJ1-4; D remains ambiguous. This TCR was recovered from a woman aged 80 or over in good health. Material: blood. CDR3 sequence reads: CASSPKVYEKRFF. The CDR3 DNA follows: TGTGCCAGCAGCCCTAAGGTCTACGAAAAACGGTTTTTT.